The present entry profiles one T cell receptor beta chain with its context. What it binds is unknown. This sample was taken from a study of OX40 agonist ivuxolimab in advanced cancers. Looking at the study overall: The group had a mean age of 60 years, ranged from about 23 to 79, and was 82.7% male. Two cutaneous melanoma patients and one hepatocellular carcinoma patient, three in all, had partial responses.

General observations from the study: The expanded peripheral T cells' antigen specificity was not determined. CD4+ T cells averaged fewer expanded clones than CD8+ T cells.

Method: immunoSEQ multiplex PCR; TCRdb's copy keeps in-frame clones and lacks some. The sample carries roughly 60,000 clones, more than 75% recorded once. The sequence was obtained from an adult with an advanced solid tumor such as melanoma, head and neck, liver or kidney cancer. Sequencing was performed on CD4+ or CD8+ T cells sorted from blood, taken in a trial of the OX40 agonist ivuxolimab.

The CDR3 is CASKGYPGNTIYF. The CDR3 DNA follows: TGTGCCAGCAAGGGTTACCCTGGAAACACCATATATTTT. The genes are TRBV6-5 and TRBJ1-3; D remains ambiguous. Per the germline V gene, CDR1 is MNHEY and CDR2 is SVGAGI. This CDR3 region has 13 residues. Trimming left V 7 bases short and J 2 bases short, with 9 bases between.